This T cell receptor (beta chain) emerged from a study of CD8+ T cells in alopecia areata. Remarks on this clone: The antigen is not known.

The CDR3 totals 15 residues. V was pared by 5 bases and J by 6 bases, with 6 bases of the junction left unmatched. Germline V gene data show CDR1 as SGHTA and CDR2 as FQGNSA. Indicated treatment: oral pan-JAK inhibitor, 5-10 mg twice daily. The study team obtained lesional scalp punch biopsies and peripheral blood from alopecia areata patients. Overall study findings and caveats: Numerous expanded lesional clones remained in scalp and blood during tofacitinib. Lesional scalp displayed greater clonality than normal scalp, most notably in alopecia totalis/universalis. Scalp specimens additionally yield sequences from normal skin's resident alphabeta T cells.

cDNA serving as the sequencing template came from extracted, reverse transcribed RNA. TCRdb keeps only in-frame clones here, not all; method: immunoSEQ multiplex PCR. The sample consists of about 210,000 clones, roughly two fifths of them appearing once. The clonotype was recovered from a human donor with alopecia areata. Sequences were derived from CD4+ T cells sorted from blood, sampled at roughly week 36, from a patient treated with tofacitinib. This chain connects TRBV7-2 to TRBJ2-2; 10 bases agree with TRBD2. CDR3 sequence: CASSPSSGRAGELFF. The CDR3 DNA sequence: TGTGCCAGCAGCCCCTCTAGCGGGAGAGCCGGGGAGCTGTTTTTT.